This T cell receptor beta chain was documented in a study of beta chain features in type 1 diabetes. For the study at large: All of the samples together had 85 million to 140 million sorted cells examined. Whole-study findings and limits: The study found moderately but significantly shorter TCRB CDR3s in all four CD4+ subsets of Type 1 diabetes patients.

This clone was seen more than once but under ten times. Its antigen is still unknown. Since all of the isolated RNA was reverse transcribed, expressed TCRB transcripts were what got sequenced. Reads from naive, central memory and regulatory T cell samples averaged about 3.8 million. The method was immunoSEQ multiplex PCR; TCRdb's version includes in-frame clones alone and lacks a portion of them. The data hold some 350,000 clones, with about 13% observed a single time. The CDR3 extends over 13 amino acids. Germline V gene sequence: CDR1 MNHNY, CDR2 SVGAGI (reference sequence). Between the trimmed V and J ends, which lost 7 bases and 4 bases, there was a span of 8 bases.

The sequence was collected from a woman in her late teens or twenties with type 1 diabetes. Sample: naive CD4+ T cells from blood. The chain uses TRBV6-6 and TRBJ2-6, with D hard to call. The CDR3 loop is CASMEHGANVLTF. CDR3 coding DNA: TGTGCCAGCATGGAGCACGGGGCCAACGTCCTGACTTTC.